This note documents a single TCR beta chain sequence. Its antigen is not known. The data derive from a study of shared clonotypes between healthy human individuals. Study-wide context: The people who gave samples were a couple of women and a few men aged 18 to 49.

CD8 cells classed as naive were CD45RO-negative and positively selected for CCR7, excluding terminally differentiated effector memory CD45RA+ cells. Every subset's genomic DNA went evenly onto several immunoSEQ plates. TCRdb's copy holds only in-frame clones and misses some; the assay was immunoSEQ multiplex PCR. The sample has about 2.1 million clones; under 95% are singletons. General study points: Though the depth was large, rarefaction showed that sorted-subset sequencing was incomplete.

V was clipped by 7 bases and J by 0 bases, with 12 bases between them. The germline gives CDR1 SEHNR, CDR2 FQNEAQ (reference sequence). The CDR3 is 14 amino acids. Sequenced material: naive CD8+ T cells from PBMCs. The chain joins TRBV7-9 to TRBJ1-1; D possibly corresponds to TRBD1 (6 bases). The receptor comes from a man aged 18-30 years in good health. Some clones in this sample may be carry-over from other donors' samples. The CDR3 DNA is TGTGCCAGCATTGGACAGATAATGAACACTGAAGCTTTCTTT. Translation gives CASIGQIMNTEAFF.